One and the same sample provided the 18 T cell receptor beta chains below, sequenced in a study of T cells after yellow fever vaccination. TCRdb passed the 5' RACE reads through MiXCR, listing each CDR3 protein once. The table has more than 95,000 distinct CDR3 sequences, about 7% seen once. The sample in question was CD4+ T cells sorted from PBMCs, obtained 9 to 11 days after the first yellow fever vaccination. These receptors were collected from a man aged 18 to 29 who received the YFV17D yellow fever vaccine.

The chain links TRBV25-1 to TRBJ2-5; D ambiguous. From germline, CDR1 is MGHDK and CDR2 SYGVNS. The CDR3 sequence is 13 residues long. The V end lost 3 bases, the J end lost 5 bases, and 10 bases lay between the germline ends. This chain's CDR3 is CASSEWVPETQYF. The CDR3 DNA reads TGTGCCAGCAGTGAGTGGGTTCCGGAGACCCAGTACTTC.

This clonotype has ten or more counts. The chain couples TRBV7-9 to TRBJ2-1; 8 bases are a match to TRBD2. Germline CDR1 SEHNR, CDR2 FQNEAQ (reference sequence). V shed 3 bases, J shed 8 bases, and the junction held 3 bases outside the gene matches. The CDR3 has 13 amino acids. In DNA form, the CDR3 reads TGTGCCAGCAGCTTCACCGGGGGGGATGAGCAGTTCTTC. This encodes CASSFTGGDEQFF.

This clonotype came up a few times. The V and J genes are TRBV24-1 and TRBJ2-1; possible D gene TRBD2, 6 bases. The CDR3 has 16 residues. The germline V gene encodes CDR1 KGHDR and CDR2 SFDVKD. V gave up 7 bases and J gave up 5 bases, with 20 bases separating them. The CDR3 loop reads CATRDPGLNTDNEQFF. The CDR3 DNA reads TGTGCCACCAGAGATCCAGGACTAAATACCGACAATGAGCAGTTCTTC.

This clonotype was seen many times. CDR3 sequence: CASRRMGSPLHF. In nucleotides, the CDR3 is TGTGCCAGCAGGCGAATGGGTTCACCCCTCCACTTT. The chain recombines TRBV7-2 with TRBJ1-6; D gene unclear. The CDR3 has 12 amino acids. The germline gives CDR1 SGHTA, CDR2 FQGNSA. V lost 6 bases and J lost 9, with 9 bases in between.

In this sample, this clonotype turned up many times. The genes are TRBV5-1 and TRBJ2-1; D ambiguous. There are 15 residues in the CDR3. V gave up 0 bases and J gave up 3 bases, with 10 bases separating them. Germline V CDR1 and CDR2: SGHRS, YFSETQ. The CDR3 DNA follows: TGCGCCAGCAGCTTGGACAGTCTTGACTACAATGAGCAGTTCTTC. Translating it yields CASSLDSLDYNEQFF.

In its sample, this clonotype was seen many times. The J gene is TRBJ2-1, the V gene TRBV20-1; D might be TRBD2 (6 bases). Germline assignment: CDR1 DFQATT and CDR2 SNEGSKA (reference sequence). Trimming removed 1 base from V and 2 bases from J, with 12 bases in between. The CDR3 runs to 15 residues. The CDR3 is CSARAGTDTYNEQFF. The CDR3, as DNA: TGCAGTGCTAGAGCCGGGACTGACACCTACAATGAGCAGTTCTTC.

The chain uses TRBV6-6 and TRBJ1-5; a possible D gene is TRBD1 (5 bases). The CDR3 is 15 residues long. Trimming cost V 6 bases and J 2 bases, with 14 bases left between them. Germline values: CDR1 MNHNY, CDR2 SVGAGI (reference sequence). The DNA of the CDR3 is TGTGCCAGCAGACCGGGGCCCGGGGGCAATCAGCCCCAGCATTTT. Encoded protein: CASRPGPGGNQPQHF.

This clonotype was counted at least ten times. J is TRBJ2-3 and V is TRBV7-2; D tentatively fits TRBD1 or TRBD2 (7 bases each). CDR3 size: 15 residues. Germline V gene data show CDR1 as SGHTA and CDR2 as FQGNSA. V lost 5 bases and J lost 3, with 15 bases in between. The DNA of the CDR3 is TGTGCCAGCAGCCGGCAGGGGGGGGGGACAGATACGCAGTATTTT. Translated, it gives CASSRQGGGTDTQYF. The whole variable domain, filled in from reference TRBV7-2 and TRBJ2-3, reads GAGVSQSPSNKVTEKGKDVELRCDPISGHTALYWYRQSLGQGLEFLIYFQGNSAPDKSGLPSDRFSAERTGGSVSTLTIQRTQQEDSAVYLCASSRQGGGTDTQYFGPGTRLTVL.

The V gene is TRBV5-1, the J gene TRBJ2-1; the D gene is possibly TRBD1 (6 bases). The CDR3 extends over 12 amino acids. Deletions cut 7 bases from V and 3 bases from J, with 8 bases between. CDR1 SGHRS and CDR2 YFSETQ come from the germline V gene. The CDR3 DNA reads TGCGCCAGCGGGACACACTACAATGAGCAGTTCTTC. It specifies CASGTHYNEQFF.

This clonotype showed up many times. This rearrangement joins TRBV7-9 to TRBJ1-6, with D possibly matching TRBD1 (5 bases). The germline V gene encodes CDR1 SEHNR and CDR2 FQNEAQ (reference sequence). This CDR3 region has 13 residues. The V end was cut by 3 bases, the J end by 13 bases, with 13 bases between. CDR3 region: CASSFTTQGPLHF. The CDR3 nucleotides are TGTGCCAGCAGCTTCACCACCCAGGGCCCCCTCCACTTT.

The sample holds many counts of this clonotype. This chain joins TRBV4-1 and TRBJ2-1, with D perhaps TRBD1 or TRBD2 (6 bases each). Deletions cut 0 bases from V and 2 bases from J, with 11 bases between. The CDR3 loop spans 16 amino acids. CDR1 is MGHRA, CDR2 YSYEKL, per germline. CDR3 sequence: CASSQDNGGTYNEQFF. The CDR3 nucleotides read TGCGCCAGCAGCCAAGATAACGGGGGCACCTACAATGAGCAGTTCTTC.

The gene calls are TRBV7-9 and TRBJ2-1; TRBD1 aligns across 10 bases. The CDR3 totals 17 residues. Trimming took 5 bases from V and 6 from J; bases not matched to a gene: 13. The germline CDR1 and CDR2 sequences are SEHNR and FQNEAQ (reference sequence). In DNA, the CDR3 is TGTGCCAGCAGCCCAGGGATAGGACAGGGGGGAAGCAATGAGCAGTTCTTC. Amino acid sequence: CASSPGIGQGGSNEQFF.

This clonotype has at least ten counts. J is TRBJ2-3 and V is TRBV11-2; D may match TRBD1 or TRBD2 (5 bases each). The CDR3 covers 16 residues. Germline V gives CDR1 SGHAT, CDR2 FQNNGV. Between the trimmed V and J ends, which lost 2 bases and 1 base, there was a span of 13 bases. The CDR3 protein is CASSLFDRGGTDTQYF. The CDR3 DNA follows: TGTGCCAGCAGCTTATTTGACAGAGGGGGCACAGATACGCAGTATTTT.

This clonotype showed up many times. The chain carries TRBV2 and TRBJ1-6, with D possibly TRBD1 on 5 matching bases. V gave up 9 bases and J gave up 1 base, with 7 bases separating them. This CDR3 is 13 amino acids long. Germline V gives CDR1 SNHLY, CDR2 FYNNEI. The CDR3 reads CARRQSYNSPLHF. The CDR3 DNA sequence: TGTGCCAGGAGACAGTCCTATAATTCACCCCTCCACTTT.

In this sample, this clonotype turned up a few times. The chain links TRBV24-1 to TRBJ2-2; D unresolved. V dropped 10 bases and J dropped 7 bases, with 12 bases sitting between them. The CDR3 sequence is 12 residues long. CDR1 is KGHDR and CDR2 is SFDVKD in the germline V gene. CDR3 in amino acids: CATGVGIGELFF. The CDR3, as DNA: TGTGCCACTGGGGTCGGTATCGGGGAGCTGTTTTTT.

This clonotype was seen only a few times. V usage is TRBV27 and J usage is TRBJ1-2; D is possibly TRBD1 (6 bases). Between the trimmed V and J ends, which lost 3 bases and 2 bases, there was a span of 13 bases. CDR1 and CDR2 from the germline V gene are MNHEY and SMNVEV (reference sequence). This CDR3 is built from 15 residues. The CDR3 here is CASSFRETGNYGYTF. The CDR3, as DNA: TGTGCCAGCAGTTTTCGAGAAACAGGGAACTATGGCTACACCTTC.

This clonotype was counted at least ten times. The chain links TRBV20-1 to TRBJ2-3, with TRBD2 identical over 8 bases. Germline-derived CDR1 and CDR2 are DFQATT and SNEGSKA (reference sequence). The CDR3 extends over 15 amino acids. With V trimmed by 0 bases and J by 3 bases, 5 bases remained unmatched. CDR3 sequence: CSAREYSGGTDTQYF. The CDR3 region has the DNA TGCAGTGCTAGAGAGTACAGCGGGGGAACAGATACGCAGTATTTT.

This clonotype has only a few counts. This rearrangement joins TRBV7-2 to TRBJ1-2; TRBD1 is a possible D gene (5 bases). Germline CDR1 is SGHTA and CDR2 is FQGNSA. This CDR3 region has 14 residues. Trimming stripped 6 bases from V and 8 bases from J, with 19 bases between. The CDR3 here is CASSLGRRLGGYTF. CDR3 DNA sequence: TGTGCCAGCAGTTTGGGGCGGCGGCTCGGAGGCTACACCTTC.